This is a list of T cell receptor beta chains from one sample in a study of blood T cell repertoires in COVID-19. Sequenced by immunoSEQ multiplex PCR; TCRdb stores in-frame clones only, minus some. The sample carries 100,000 to 110,000 clones, approximately 93% recorded once. The specimen sequenced was peripheral blood. Receptors originate from a man in his fifties or sixties with active COVID-19. The conserved cysteine and the conserved F or W are not part of the CDR3 here.

J gene,V gene,CDR3 protein
TRBJ1-2,TRBV13,ASSDDRDGYT
TRBJ2-2,TRBV12-3/TRBV12-4,ANAGANTGELF
TRBJ2-2,TRBV28,ASSRADTGELF
TRBJ1-3,TRBV6-5,ASSLAGGSGNTIY
TRBJ2-5,TRBV2,ASDMQGQGRLAQY
TRBJ1-1,TRBV2,ASSGQPNTEAF
TRBJ1-1,TRBV24-1,ATSDPGVTEAF
TRBJ2-7,TRBV12-3/TRBV12-4,ASSIGTVYEQY
TRBJ1-1,TRBV10-3,AISEPGQGNTEAF
TRBJ1-1,TRBV19,ASSPTGKGTEAF
TRBJ2-6,TRBV7-6,ASSYPDRVLSGANVLT
TRBJ1-1,TRBV19,ASSISRNTEAF
TRBJ2-3,TRBV21-1,ASSKGQTSTDTQY
TRBJ1-3,TRBV11-3,ASSLPGYSGNTIY
TRBJ2-7,TRBV19,ASSMQDSYEQY
TRBJ1-6,TRBV5-5,ASSLGTGTLLSPLH
TRBJ2-1,TRBV19,ASRTSGGASYEQF
TRBJ2-3,TRBV10-1,ASSKSYTDTQY
TRBJ1-1,TRBV18,ASSPPGIQRAEAF
TRBJ2-1,TRBV11-3,ASSWSTSVNEQF
TRBJ2-5,TRBV12-3/TRBV12-4,ASSFRKTQY
TRBJ2-1,TRBV4-1,ASSQAGTGGNEQF
TRBJ2-1,TRBV2,ASSESSTRNEQF
TRBJ1-3,TRBV2,ASSVQGFEQRVY
TRBJ2-3,TRBV6-6,ATQLIAGETDTQY
TRBJ1-3,TRBV15,ATSRDRGAGNTIY
TRBJ1-3,TRBV3-1/TRBV3-2,ASSPQSSPIY
TRBJ1-5,TRBV19,ASSRRDRGDQPQH
TRBJ1-1,TRBV11-2,ASSLGVGLTEAF